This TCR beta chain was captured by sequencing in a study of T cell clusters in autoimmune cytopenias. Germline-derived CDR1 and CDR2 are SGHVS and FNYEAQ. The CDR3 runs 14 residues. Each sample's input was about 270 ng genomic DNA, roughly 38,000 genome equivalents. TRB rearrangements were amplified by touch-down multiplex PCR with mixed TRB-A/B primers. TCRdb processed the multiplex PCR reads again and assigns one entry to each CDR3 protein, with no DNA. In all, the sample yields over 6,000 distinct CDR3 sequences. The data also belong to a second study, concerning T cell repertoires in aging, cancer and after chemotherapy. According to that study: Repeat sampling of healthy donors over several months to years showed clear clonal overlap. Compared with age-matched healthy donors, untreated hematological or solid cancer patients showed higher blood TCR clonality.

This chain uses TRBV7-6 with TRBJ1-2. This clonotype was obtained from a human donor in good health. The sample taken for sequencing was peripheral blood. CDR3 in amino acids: CASSLAKGSYGYTF.